The 4 T cell receptor beta chains below all came from one sample that was sequenced in a study of OX40 agonist ivuxolimab in advanced cancers. Clones were read by immunoSEQ multiplex PCR, and TCRdb kept only the in-frame ones, dropping some. Of some 25,000 clones listed, roughly 82% are singletons. The sequencing here drew on CD4+ or CD8+ T cells sorted from blood, taken in a trial of the OX40 agonist ivuxolimab. All receptors derive from an adult with an advanced solid tumor such as melanoma, head and neck, liver or kidney cancer.

J is TRBJ1-2 and V is TRBV6-6; tentative D call: TRBD1 (5 bases). With 0 bases removed from V and 4 bases from J, the gap between germline ends came to 9 bases. This CDR3 is built from 14 residues. Germline CDR1 is MNHNY and CDR2 is SVGAGI (reference sequence). This CDR3 reads CASSYSGGGYGYTF. The CDR3 nucleotides are TGTGCCAGCAGTTACTCTGGGGGTGGCTATGGCTACACCTTC.

The chain carries TRBV11-2 and TRBJ1-2, with TRBD1 matching 10 bases. The CDR3 loop spans 17 amino acids. The V gene's germline CDR1 is SGHAT and CDR2 FQNNGV. V shed 5 bases and J 6 bases; nucleotides not matched to a gene: 15. The CDR3 protein is CASSNSGTGARKDGYTF. The CDR3 region has the DNA TGTGCCAGCAGCAATTCAGGGACAGGGGCCCGAAAAGATGGCTACACCTTC.

The V gene is TRBV9, the J gene TRBJ2-1, with 8 bases identical to TRBD1. Germline CDR1 SGDLS, CDR2 YYNGEE. V lost 1 base, J lost 1 base, and 4 bases stayed unmatched. This CDR3 comprises 16 residues. CDR3 region: CASSVRTGISYNEQFF. CDR3 nucleotide sequence: TGTGCCAGCAGCGTACGGACAGGGATTTCCTACAATGAGCAGTTCTTC.

The rearrangement uses TRBV9 and TRBJ2-1, with D possibly matching TRBD2 (5 bases). This CDR3 has 16 residues. Germline lookup yields CDR1 SGDLS and CDR2 YYNGEE. The V and J ends lost 3 bases and 2 bases respectively, with 15 bases between them. This CDR3 reads CASSARTPAAYNEQFF. CDR3 sequence (DNA): TGTGCCAGCAGCGCTCGGACTCCCGCCGCCTACAATGAGCAGTTCTTC. The whole variable domain, remainder taken from reference TRBV9 and TRBJ2-1, is DSGVTQTPKHLITATGQRVTLRCSPRSGDLSVYWYQQSLDQGLQFLIQYYNGEERAKGNILERFSAQQFPDLHSELNLSSLELGDSALYFCASSARTPAAYNEQFFGPGTRLTVL.